The 10 T cell receptor beta chains below come from one sample, sequenced in a study of monozygotic twins with cystic fibrosis. Here immunoSEQ multiplex PCR was the method, and the copy in TCRdb shows in-frame clones only, minus some. This table holds 34,000 or so clones, 92% found once. The specimen was blood. The source of these receptors is a girl aged 2 to 10 with cystic fibrosis.

The genes are TRBV5-4 and TRBJ1-3; possibly TRBD1 for D (6 bases). The CDR3 is 15 residues long. V was trimmed by 10 bases and J by 4 bases, leaving 21 bases between them. Germline V gene lookup returns CDR1 SGHNT and CDR2 YYREEE (reference sequence). This CDR3 is CAVRDGGAEGNTIYF. The CDR3 DNA reads as TGTGCCGTCAGGGACGGGGGCGCGGAAGGAAACACCATATATTTT.

This clone was seen only once. This rearrangement joins TRBV29-1 to TRBJ2-3; D not resolved. Germline V gene lookup returns CDR1 SQVTM and CDR2 ANQGSEA. This CDR3 comprises 11 residues. V lost 4 bases and J lost 5, with 7 bases in between. The CDR3 here is CSVGTRDTQYF. The CDR3 region has the DNA TGCAGCGTTGGAACCAGAGATACGCAGTATTTT.

The chain employs TRBV10-3 and TRBJ1-5; the match to TRBD1 covers 7 bases. CDR1 and CDR2 (germline): ENHRY, SYGVKD. The V gene end was trimmed by 9 bases and the J gene end by 0 bases; junction bases not matched to a gene: 8. The CDR3 spans 15 residues. The CDR3 coding sequence is TGTGCCATTGGAACAGGGGAGGATAGCAATCAGCCCCAGCATTTT. This gives the protein CAIGTGEDSNQPQHF.

The rearrangement joins TRBV11-1 to TRBJ2-1; no clear D gene. There are 15 residues in the CDR3. From germline, CDR1 is SGHAT and CDR2 FQDESV (reference sequence). Trimming removed 5 bases from V and 9 bases from J, with 20 bases in between. CDR3 sequence reads: CASSPHPLESGEQFF. CDR3 in DNA: TGTGCCAGCAGCCCCCACCCTTTAGAATCTGGTGAGCAGTTCTTC.

The genes are TRBV7-8 and TRBJ1-5; D might be TRBD1 (6 bases). Germline V gene lookup returns CDR1 SGHVS and CDR2 FQNEAQ. The V and J ends lost 5 bases and 7 bases respectively, with 18 bases between them. The CDR3 has 15 amino acids. The DNA of the CDR3 is TGTGCCAGCAGCACCGGTCGACAGGCAAGCCAGCCCCAGCATTTT. Amino acids: CASSTGRQASQPQHF.

The V call is TRBV4-1, the J call TRBJ1-1; D possibly corresponds to TRBD1 (5 bases). The CDR3 loop spans 15 amino acids. The germline CDR1 and CDR2 sequences are MGHRA and YSYEKL. Deletions cut 0 bases from V and 6 bases from J, with 14 bases between. The CDR3 loop reads CASSQDPTGGAEAFF. The CDR3 nucleotides are TGCGCCAGCAGCCAAGATCCGACCGGGGGGGCTGAAGCTTTCTTT.

The V call is TRBV19, the J call TRBJ2-7, with 11 bases that match TRBD2. The CDR3 loop spans 16 amino acids. Germline CDR1 LNHDA, CDR2 SQIVND (reference sequence). V gave up 1 base and J gave up 2 bases; unmatched junction bases: 4. The CDR3 sequence: CASSIAVAGGPYEQYF. The CDR3 DNA reads as TGTGCCAGTAGTATAGCTGTAGCGGGAGGGCCCTACGAGCAGTACTTC.

The rearrangement uses TRBV4-2 and TRBJ1-5; 9 bases fit TRBD1. The V gene's germline CDR1 is LGHNA and CDR2 YNFKEQ. The CDR3 consists of 15 residues. V shed 0 bases, J shed 5 bases, and the junction held 2 bases outside the gene matches. The CDR3 coding sequence is TGTGCCAGCAGCCAAGAAGACAGGGGGGATCAGCCCCAGCATTTT. Translation: CASSQEDRGDQPQHF.

The chain couples TRBV7-9 to TRBJ1-2, with D unclear. Germline V CDR1 and CDR2: SEHNR, FQNEAQ (reference sequence). This CDR3 is 13 amino acids long. V gave up 5 bases and J gave up 2 bases, with 9 bases separating them. This CDR3 reads CASSPGRNYGYTF. CDR3 nucleotide sequence: TGTGCCAGCAGCCCCGGACGGAACTATGGCTACACCTTC. The full variable domain, rest sourced from reference TRBV7-9 and TRBJ1-2, is DTGVSQNPRHKITKRGQNVTFRCDPISEHNRLYWYRQTLGQGPEFLTYFQNEAQLEKSRLLSDRFSAERPKGSFSTLEIQRTEQGDSAMYLCASSPGRNYGYTFGSGTRLTVV.

The chain links TRBV10-2 to TRBJ1-5; D not resolved. This CDR3 region has 16 residues. The V gene lost 3 bases and the J gene lost 0 bases, with 12 bases spanning the gap. Germline CDR1 reads WSHSY; CDR2 reads SAAADI. The CDR3 DNA sequence: TGCGCCAGCAGTGAAGAACCGGTTAATAGCAATCAGCCCCAGCATTTT. Its translation: CASSEEPVNSNQPQHF.